This entry features one TCR beta chain sequence. The data are from a study of blood T cell repertoires in COVID-19. Study information: Material from acute and convalescent COVID-19 was sourced from the United States, Italy and Spain.

In germline, CDR1 is SEHNR, CDR2 FQNEAQ (reference sequence). This CDR3 contains 15 residues. Trimming removed 1 base at V and 5 bases at J, with 14 bases between. Per the original data handling: Estimates of nucleated cell counts were drawn from the amplification of reference gene primers. Sequenced by immunoSEQ multiplex PCR; TCRdb stores in-frame clones only, minus some. From that table come the V and J calls and clone size; the DNA was used to work out D and trimming. This table has hundreds of thousands of clones, 88% appearing once. This chain links TRBV7-9 with TRBJ2-5; weak D call: TRBD1 (6 bases). Sequencing input: peripheral blood. The sequence derives from a woman aged 25 to 39 with acute or convalescent COVID-19. The CDR3 reads CASSLVPGQWETQYF. CDR3 nucleotide sequence: TGTGCCAGCAGCTTAGTACCGGGACAATGGGAGACCCAGTACTTC. Using reference TRBV7-9 and TRBJ2-5 for the parts outside the CDR3, the full variable domain is DTGVSQNPRHKITKRGQNVTFRCDPISEHNRLYWYRQTLGQGPEFLTYFQNEAQLEKSRLLSDRFSAERPKGSFSTLEIQRTEQGDSAMYLCASSLVPGQWETQYFGPGTRLLVL.